Listed here are 3 T cell receptor beta chains from one sample, sequenced in a study of control samples from healthy donors and cancer patients. The repertoire was sequenced with immunoSEQ multiplex PCR; TCRdb's copy has only in-frame clones and lacks some. The top ten hold nearly 5% of the sample, which has under 200,000 clones, roughly 88% seen once. The sample consisted of blood. The receptors stem from a woman aged 25 to 39 in good health.

The chain is built from TRBV28 and TRBJ1-3; tentatively, D is TRBD1 (5 bases). CDR3 length: 15 amino acids. V lost 7 bases and J lost 4, with 17 bases in between. Per the germline V gene, CDR1 is MDHEN and CDR2 is SYDVKM. CDR3 DNA: TGTGCCAGCAATATGGGAGGGGCGAAAGGAAACACCATATATTTT. Translated, it gives CASNMGGAKGNTIYF.

This clone has more than one count but fewer than ten. This chain connects TRBV10-3 to TRBJ1-4; D ambiguous. V lost 5 bases to trimming and J lost 5 bases, with 9 bases between them. Germline CDR1 reads ENHRY; CDR2 reads SYGVKD. The CDR3 runs to 13 residues. CDR3 coding DNA: TGTGCCATCAGTTCGGGCATAAATGAAAAACTGTTTTTT. Translating it yields CAISSGINEKLFF.

The chain employs TRBV6-1 and TRBJ2-6; D possibly corresponds to TRBD2 (7 bases). The germline V gene encodes CDR1 MNHNS and CDR2 SASEGT. V dropped 3 bases and J dropped 2 bases, with 17 bases sitting between them. This CDR3 is 18 amino acids long. CDR3: CASSENSGAGAGANVLTF. In DNA form, the CDR3 reads TGTGCCAGCAGTGAGAACAGCGGGGCAGGGGCTGGGGCCAACGTCCTGACTTTC.